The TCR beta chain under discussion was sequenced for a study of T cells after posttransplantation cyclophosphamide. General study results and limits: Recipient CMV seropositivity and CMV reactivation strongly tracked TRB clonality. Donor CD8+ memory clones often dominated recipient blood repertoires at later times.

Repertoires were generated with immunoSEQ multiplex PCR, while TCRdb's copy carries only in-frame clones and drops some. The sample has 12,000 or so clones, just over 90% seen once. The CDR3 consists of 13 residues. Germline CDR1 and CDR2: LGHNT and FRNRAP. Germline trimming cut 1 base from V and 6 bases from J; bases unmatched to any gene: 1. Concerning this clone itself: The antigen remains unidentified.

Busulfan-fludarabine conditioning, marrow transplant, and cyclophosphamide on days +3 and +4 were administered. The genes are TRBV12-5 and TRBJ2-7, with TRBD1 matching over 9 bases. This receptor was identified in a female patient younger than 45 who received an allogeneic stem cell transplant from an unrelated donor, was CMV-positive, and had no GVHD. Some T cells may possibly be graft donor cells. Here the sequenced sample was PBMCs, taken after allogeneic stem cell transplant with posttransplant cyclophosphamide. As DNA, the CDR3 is TGTGCTAGTGGTTTGGGGGACAGGGCCGAGCAGTACTTC. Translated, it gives CASGLGDRAEQYF. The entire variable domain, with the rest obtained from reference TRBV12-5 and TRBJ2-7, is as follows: DARVTQTPRHKVTEMGQEVTMRCQPILGHNTVFWYRQTMMQGLELLAYFRNRAPLDDSGMPKDRFSAEMPDATLATLKIQPSEPRDSAVYFCASGLGDRAEQYFGPGTRLTVT.